The text below deals with one T cell receptor beta chain. From germline, CDR1 is PRHDT and CDR2 FYEKMQ (reference sequence). Trimming pared 6 bases from V and 0 bases from J, leaving 12 bases between. The CDR3 is made up of 15 amino acids. This sample stems from a study of blood T cell repertoires in COVID-19. Across the study: Collection of acute and convalescent COVID-19 samples took place in the United States, Italy and Spain. Nucleic acid was either cDNA or gDNA, and it came from T cells, B-cell-depleted T cells, or PBMCs.

Clones were read by immunoSEQ multiplex PCR, and TCRdb kept only the in-frame ones, dropping some. Of about 57,000 clones listed, about 80% are singletons. The sample was peripheral blood. This receptor was obtained from a human donor in a cohort sampled during active COVID-19. The chain uses TRBV13 and TRBJ1-3; D is possibly TRBD1 (5 bases). This CDR3 is CASSLRQSSGNTIYF. CDR3 nucleotide sequence: TGTGCCAGCAGTTTAAGACAGTCCTCTGGAAACACCATATATTTT.